In this sample, the clone carrying this T cell receptor (beta chain) turned up a few times. Unique molecular identifiers were added to individual cDNA molecules. TCRdb passed the 5' RACE reads through MiXCR, listing each CDR3 protein once. The sample comprises about 84,000 distinct CDR3 sequences, 12% of which are singletons, and approximately 2.4% rests with the top ten. This record comes from a study of early T cells in non-severe SARS-CoV-2 infection. Across the whole study: Whole-blood bulk RNA, unsorted, was sequenced, and chains were unpaired.

The sequence derives from an adult who was a healthcare worker with PCR-confirmed SARS-CoV-2 infection or an uninfected control (not recorded which). Sequencing was done on a sample of whole blood.

The CDR3 sequence is CASSRGQSYEQYF. For the CDR3, the DNA is TGTGCCAGCAGCCGGGGGCAGTCCTACGAGCAGTACTTC. V gene TRBV11-2 combines with J gene TRBJ2-7, with D perhaps TRBD1 or TRBD2 (6 bases each). Germline CDR1 reads SGHAT; CDR2 reads FQNNGV. V was cut by 5 bases and J by 1 base, with 9 bases left in between. The CDR3 covers 13 residues.